Listed here are 25 T cell receptor beta chains from one sample, sequenced in a study of CXCR3-negative and CXCR3-positive naive CD8 T cells (dated by TCRdb to the late 2010s). For sequencing, a NextSeq 550 was employed. The Human TCR Profiling Kit (MiLaboratory) was used to make UMI-labeled 5' RACE TRB cDNA libraries. TCRdb reanalyzed the reads, keeping one entry per CDR3 protein sequence and omitting DNA. The record for this sample contains 50,000 to 65,000 distinct CDR3 sequences. The ten largest make up roughly 1.6% of the sample. Sequences were obtained from naive CXCR3- CD8+ T cells from blood. The cell subset or site label on this specimen signifies: CD45RO-CCR7+CD27+CD95- naive CD8+ T cells lacking CXCR3 (TNR3-). The receptors originated from a human donor in good health. Some clones in this sample may be carry-over from other donors' samples.

CDR3 sequence reads: CASSSTLGGSVGYTF. The J gene is TRBJ1-2, the V gene TRBV12-3 or TRBV12-4; the D gene TCRdb calls, TRBD1, cannot be checked with no DNA. The length of the CDR3 is 15 residues.

This chain's CDR3 is CSVEGLGETQYF. J is TRBJ2-5 and V is TRBV29-1. The length of the CDR3 is 12 residues. The V gene's germline CDR1 is SQVTM and CDR2 ANQGSEA.

The chain uses TRBV29-1 and TRBJ2-7; TCRdb indicates TRBD1, and absent DNA this call remains unverified. The CDR3 sequence is 13 residues long. Germline V CDR1 and CDR2: SQVTM, ANQGSEA. CDR3 amino acids: CSVGHDREEEQYF.

The chain recombines TRBV28 with TRBJ2-7. Germline loops: CDR1 MDHEN, CDR2 SYDVKM. The CDR3 length is 12 residues. The CDR3 here is CASLGSSYEQYF.

The J gene is TRBJ1-2, the V gene TRBV4-1. CDR1 is MGHRA and CDR2 is YSYEKL in the germline V gene. This CDR3 has 17 amino acids. Here the CDR3 reads CASSQKTAGGANYGYTF.

The genes are TRBV20-1 and TRBJ2-7; without DNA, the TCRdb call of TRBD2 cannot be checked. The CDR3 extends over 15 amino acids. Germline values: CDR1 DFQATT, CDR2 SNEGSKA (reference sequence). The CDR3 is CSAKMGLAGSYEQYF.

V gene TRBV6-4 combines with J gene TRBJ2-7; TCRdb lists TRBD1, though no DNA is available to test this call. The V gene's germline CDR1 is MRHNA and CDR2 SNTAGT. This CDR3 has 15 amino acids. The CDR3 here is CASSEGTGGSYEQYF.

The CDR3: CATTPQNTGELFF. The chain couples TRBV28 to TRBJ2-2; TCRdb's D call of TRBD2 is untestable without DNA. CDR1 MDHEN and CDR2 SYDVKM come from the germline V gene. The CDR3 extends over 13 amino acids.

V and J are TRBV29-1 and TRBJ2-3. This CDR3 has 12 amino acids. Looked up from germline, CDR1 is SQVTM and CDR2 is ANQGSEA. CDR3 sequence: CSHRPDTDTQYF.

The CDR3 here is CASSQGRDGVYEQYF. This rearrangement joins TRBV4-2 to TRBJ2-7; there is no DNA to check the TCRdb D call of TRBD1. CDR1 is LGHNA and CDR2 is YNFKEQ in the germline V gene. The CDR3 extends over 15 amino acids.

The V call is TRBV13, the J call TRBJ2-4. The CDR3 has 13 amino acids. The germline gives CDR1 PRHDT, CDR2 FYEKMQ (reference sequence). CDR3 sequence: CASSFGLVDIQYF.

CDR3 sequence: CSVEWRGRDTEAFF. V is TRBV29-1 and J is TRBJ1-1. Germline V gene sequence: CDR1 SQVTM, CDR2 ANQGSEA. The CDR3 length is 14 residues. The variable domain in full, with the rest retrieved from reference TRBV29-1 and TRBJ1-1, is SAVISQKPSRDICQRGTSLTIQCQVDSQVTMMFWYRQQPGQSLTLIATANQGSEATYESGFVIDKFPISRPNLTFSTLTVSNMSPEDSSIYLCSVEWRGRDTEAFFGQGTRLTVV.

The J gene is TRBJ2-2, the V gene TRBV5-4; TCRdb names TRBD2, which stays unverified in the absence of DNA. CDR3 length equals 16 residues. The germline gives CDR1 SGHNT, CDR2 YYREEE (reference sequence). The CDR3 sequence: CASSLGRGANTEELFF.

The chain combines TRBV29-1 with TRBJ2-3; the D gene TCRdb calls, TRBD2, cannot be checked with no DNA. This CDR3 comprises 16 residues. CDR1 is SQVTM and CDR2 is ANQGSEA in the germline V gene. This CDR3 reads CSVEGDASGSTDTQYF.

This chain uses TRBV5-5 with TRBJ1-5. This CDR3 is built from 15 residues. The germline V gene encodes CDR1 SGHKS and CDR2 YYEKEE (reference sequence). This chain's CDR3 is CASTSGLNSNQPQHF. The full variable domain, rest sourced from reference TRBV5-5 and TRBJ1-5, is DAGVTQSPTHLIKTRGQQVTLRCSPISGHKSVSWYQQVLGQGPQFIFQYYEKEERGRGNFPDRFSARQFPNYSSELNVNALLLGDSALYLCASTSGLNSNQPQHFGDGTRLSIL.

This chain links TRBV7-9 with TRBJ1-2; the D call from TCRdb, TRBD1, cannot be confirmed without DNA. The germline V gene has CDR1 SEHNR and CDR2 FQNEAQ (reference sequence). This CDR3 is 13 amino acids long. CDR3 sequence reads: CASSLGGQWGYTF.

The V and J genes are TRBV11-2 and TRBJ2-7. The V gene's germline CDR1 is SGHAT and CDR2 FQNNGV. The CDR3 has 13 amino acids. CDR3 loop: CASSSGGPYEQYF.

The chain links TRBV28 to TRBJ2-1; TCRdb designates TRBD1, a call that cannot be tested without DNA. The CDR3 consists of 14 residues. The V gene's germline CDR1 is MDHEN and CDR2 SYDVKM. The CDR3 reads CASSTQGYHNEQFF.

CDR3 in amino acids: CASSQDWVAGDTDTQYF. The chain has TRBV14 and TRBJ2-3; TCRdb calls TRBD2, which cannot be checked without DNA. The CDR3 covers 17 residues. Germline V gene data show CDR1 as SGHDN and CDR2 as FVKESK.

V is TRBV10-3 and J is TRBJ2-1; TCRdb gives TRBD1 as the D gene, but with no DNA this cannot be confirmed. This CDR3 is 12 amino acids long. Germline loops: CDR1 ENHRY, CDR2 SYGVKD. This chain's CDR3 is CAISEFGQEQFF.

This sequence joins TRBV28 and TRBJ2-1. This CDR3 is built from 13 residues. Germline V gene lookup returns CDR1 MDHEN and CDR2 SYDVKM. CDR3 in amino acids: CASSFSPANEQFF.

The gene calls are TRBV3-1 and TRBJ2-1; without DNA, the TCRdb call of TRBD2 cannot be checked. Germline values: CDR1 LGHDT, CDR2 YNNKEL (reference sequence). The CDR3 is 16 residues long. The CDR3 loop is CASSSRLREGGYEQFF.

The chain employs TRBV14 and TRBJ1-1. Germline V gives CDR1 SGHDN, CDR2 FVKESK. The CDR3 sequence is 12 residues long. The CDR3: CASSQMNTEAFF.

J is TRBJ2-5 and V is TRBV6-6; TCRdb's D call, TRBD2, is unchecked because there is no DNA. The CDR3 is made up of 12 amino acids. Germline assignment: CDR1 MNHNY and CDR2 SVGAGI (reference sequence). The CDR3 protein is CATRRGEETQYF.

The rearrangement links TRBV5-5 to TRBJ2-1; TCRdb selects TRBD2, and the lack of DNA leaves this call unchecked. The CDR3 loop spans 15 amino acids. The V gene's germline CDR1 is SGHKS and CDR2 YYEKEE (reference sequence). This CDR3 is CASSPGTSGDNEQFF.